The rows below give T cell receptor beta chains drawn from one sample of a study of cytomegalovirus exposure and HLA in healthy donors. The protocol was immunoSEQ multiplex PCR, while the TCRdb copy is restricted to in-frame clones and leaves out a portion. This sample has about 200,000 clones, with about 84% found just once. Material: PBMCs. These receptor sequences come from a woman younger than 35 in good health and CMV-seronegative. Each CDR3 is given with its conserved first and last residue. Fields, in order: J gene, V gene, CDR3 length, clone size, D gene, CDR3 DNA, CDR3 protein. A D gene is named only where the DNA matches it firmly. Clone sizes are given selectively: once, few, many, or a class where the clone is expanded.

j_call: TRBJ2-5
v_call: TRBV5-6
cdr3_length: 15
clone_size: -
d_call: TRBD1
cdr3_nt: TGTGCCAGCAGCTTGGCCGGACAGGGACAAGAGACCCAGTACTTC
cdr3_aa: CASSLAGQGQETQYF

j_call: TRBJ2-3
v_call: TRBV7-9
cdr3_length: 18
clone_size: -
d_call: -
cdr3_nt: TGTGCCAGCAGCTTAGCGCCGGGTAGCAGTCCAAGCACAGATACGCAGTATTTT
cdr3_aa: CASSLAPGSSPSTDTQYF

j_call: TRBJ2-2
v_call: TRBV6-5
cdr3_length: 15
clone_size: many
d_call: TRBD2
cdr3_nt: TGTGCCAGCAGTTACTCGGCTAGCGGGGTCGGGGAGCTGTTTTTT
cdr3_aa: CASSYSASGVGELFF

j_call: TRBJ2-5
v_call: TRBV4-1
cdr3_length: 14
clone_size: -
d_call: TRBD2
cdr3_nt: TGCGCCAGCAGCCAACGTAGCGGGGGAGAGACCCAGTACTTC
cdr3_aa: CASSQRSGGETQYF

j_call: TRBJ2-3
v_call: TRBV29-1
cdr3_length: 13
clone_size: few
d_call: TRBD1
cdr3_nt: TGCAGCGACCGGGACAGGAGCACAGATACGCAGTATTTT
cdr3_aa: CSDRDRSTDTQYF

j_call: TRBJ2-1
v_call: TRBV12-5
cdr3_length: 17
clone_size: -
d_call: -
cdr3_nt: TGTGCTAGTGGTTTGGTACCCCTAGCCCTCTCCTACAATGAGCAGTTCTTC
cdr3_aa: CASGLVPLALSYNEQFF

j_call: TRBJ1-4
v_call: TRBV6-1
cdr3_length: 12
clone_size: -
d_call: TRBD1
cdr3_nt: TGTGCCAGCAGTGCCGGGACAGGGACACTGTTTTTT
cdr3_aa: CASSAGTGTLFF

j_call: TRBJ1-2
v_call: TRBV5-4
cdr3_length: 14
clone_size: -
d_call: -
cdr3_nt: TGTGCCAGCAGTTCTAGCAGGGGTTCGGGAGGCTACACCTTC
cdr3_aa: CASSSSRGSGGYTF

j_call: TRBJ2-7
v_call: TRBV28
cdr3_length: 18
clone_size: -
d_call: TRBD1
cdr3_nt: TGTGCCAGCAATCCACTTCCGGGAACAGGGGGTTTGGGCTACGAGCAGTACTTC
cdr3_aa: CASNPLPGTGGLGYEQYF

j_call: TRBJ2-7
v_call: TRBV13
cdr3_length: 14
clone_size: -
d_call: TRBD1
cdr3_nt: TGTGCCAGCAGCTTCGGACAGGGGCTATACGAGCAGTACTTC
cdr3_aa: CASSFGQGLYEQYF

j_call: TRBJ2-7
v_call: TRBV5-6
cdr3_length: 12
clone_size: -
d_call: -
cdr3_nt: TGTGCCAGCAGCTTTTCAACCTACGAGCAGTACTTC
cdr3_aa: CASSFSTYEQYF

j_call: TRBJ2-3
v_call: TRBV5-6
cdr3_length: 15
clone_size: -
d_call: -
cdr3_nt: TGTGCCAGCAGCTTTGGAGGTCAAACCACAGATACGCAGTATTTT
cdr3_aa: CASSFGGQTTDTQYF

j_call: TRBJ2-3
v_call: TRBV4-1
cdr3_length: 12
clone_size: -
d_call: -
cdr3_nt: TGCGCCAGCAGCCTCTTCACAGATACGCAGTATTTT
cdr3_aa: CASSLFTDTQYF

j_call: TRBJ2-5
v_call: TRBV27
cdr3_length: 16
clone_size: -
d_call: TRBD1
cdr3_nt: TGTGCCAGCAGTTCTTTCGGACAGGGGGCAAAGGAGACCCAGTACTTC
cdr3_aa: CASSSFGQGAKETQYF

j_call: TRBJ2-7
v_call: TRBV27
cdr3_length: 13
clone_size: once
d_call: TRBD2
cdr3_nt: TGTGCCAGCAGTTTGCGGGAGAAGGAGGAGCAGTACTTC
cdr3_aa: CASSLREKEEQYF

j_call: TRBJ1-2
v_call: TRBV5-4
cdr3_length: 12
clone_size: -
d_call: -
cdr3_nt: TGTGCCAGCAGCTTGGGCGGAAATGGCTACACCTTC
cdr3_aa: CASSLGGNGYTF

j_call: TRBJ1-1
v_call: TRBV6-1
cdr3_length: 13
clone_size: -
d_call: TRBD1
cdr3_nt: TGTGCCAGCAGTGCAACGACAGGGGCTGAAGCTTTCTTT
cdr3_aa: CASSATTGAEAFF

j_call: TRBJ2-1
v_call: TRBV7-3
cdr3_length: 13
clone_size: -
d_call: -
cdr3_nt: TGTGCCAGCAGCGAGACGGCTAGTAATGAGCAGTTCTTC
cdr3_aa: CASSETASNEQFF

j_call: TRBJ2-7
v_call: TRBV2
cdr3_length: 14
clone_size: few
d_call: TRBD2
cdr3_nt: TGTGCCAGCACGACGCGGGAGGGAAGAGACGAGCAGTACTTC
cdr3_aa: CASTTREGRDEQYF

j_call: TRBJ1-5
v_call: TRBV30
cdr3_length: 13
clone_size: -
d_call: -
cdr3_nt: TGTGCCTGGAGCTCGGTGGGCGGGTCGCCCCAGCATTTT
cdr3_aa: CAWSSVGGSPQHF

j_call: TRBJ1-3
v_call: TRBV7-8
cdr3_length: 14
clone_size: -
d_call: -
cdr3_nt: TGTGCCAGCAGCCCACAGGGTCAGGGAAACACCATATATTTT
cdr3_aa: CASSPQGQGNTIYF

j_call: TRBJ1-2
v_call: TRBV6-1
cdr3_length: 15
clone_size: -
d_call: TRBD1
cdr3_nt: TGTGCCAGCAGTGAAGCTTGGACAGGGGGCTATGGCTACACCTTC
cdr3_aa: CASSEAWTGGYGYTF

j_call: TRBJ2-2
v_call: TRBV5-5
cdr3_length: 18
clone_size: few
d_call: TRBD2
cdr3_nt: TGTGCCAGCAGCTTAGGAACGGGGACTAGCGGGTACACCGGGGAGCTGTTTTTT
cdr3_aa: CASSLGTGTSGYTGELFF

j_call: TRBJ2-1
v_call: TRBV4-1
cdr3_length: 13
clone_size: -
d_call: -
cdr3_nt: TGCGCCAGCAGCCAAGATTGGGCGAATGAGCAGTTCTTC
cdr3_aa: CASSQDWANEQFF

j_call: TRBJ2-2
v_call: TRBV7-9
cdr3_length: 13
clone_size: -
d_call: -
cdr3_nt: TGTGCCAGCAAATTCCAACAGGCCGGGGAGCTGTTTTTT
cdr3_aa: CASKFQQAGELFF

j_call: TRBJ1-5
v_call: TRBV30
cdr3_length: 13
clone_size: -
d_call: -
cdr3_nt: TGTGCCTGGACGGTAGGGACTGATCAGCCCCAGCATTTT
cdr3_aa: CAWTVGTDQPQHF

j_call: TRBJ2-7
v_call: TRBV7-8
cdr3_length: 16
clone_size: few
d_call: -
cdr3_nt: TGTGCCAGCAGCAGCCGGGACATCGGTTTTTCTTACGAGCAGTACTTC
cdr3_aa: CASSSRDIGFSYEQYF

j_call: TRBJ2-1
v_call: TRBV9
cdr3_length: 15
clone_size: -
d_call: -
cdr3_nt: TGTGCCAGCAGCGTAGACAGGGTCTCCTACAATGAGCAGTTCTTC
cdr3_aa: CASSVDRVSYNEQFF

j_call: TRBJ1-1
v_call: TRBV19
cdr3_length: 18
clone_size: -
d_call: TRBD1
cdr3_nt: TGTGCCAGTAGTACCCGGTTGACAGGGGTTATTTTAAACACTGAAGCTTTCTTT
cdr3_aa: CASSTRLTGVILNTEAFF

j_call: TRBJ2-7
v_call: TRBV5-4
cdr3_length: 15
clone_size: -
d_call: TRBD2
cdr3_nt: TGTGCCAGCAGCTTGGTGCGGGGGACTACCTACGAGCAGTACTTC
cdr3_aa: CASSLVRGTTYEQYF

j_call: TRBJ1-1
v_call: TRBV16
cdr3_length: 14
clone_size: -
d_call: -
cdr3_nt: TGTGCCAGCAGCCAACAGGGGAACAGGAGAGTCGCTTTCTTT
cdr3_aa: CASSQQGNRRVAFF

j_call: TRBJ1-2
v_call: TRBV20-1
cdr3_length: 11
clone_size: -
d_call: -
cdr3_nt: TGCAGTGCTAGTGAGAACTATGGCTACACCTTC
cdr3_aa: CSASENYGYTF

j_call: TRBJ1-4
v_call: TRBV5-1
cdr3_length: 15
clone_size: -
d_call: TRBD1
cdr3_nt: TGCGCCAGCAGCTTGGTGACAGGGGGGAATGAAAAACTGTTTTTT
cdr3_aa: CASSLVTGGNEKLFF

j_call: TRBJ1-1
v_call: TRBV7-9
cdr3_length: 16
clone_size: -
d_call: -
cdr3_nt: TGTGCCAGCAGCCCGGCGGAGGGGGGGCGCCGGACTGAAGCTTTCTTT
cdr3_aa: CASSPAEGGRRTEAFF

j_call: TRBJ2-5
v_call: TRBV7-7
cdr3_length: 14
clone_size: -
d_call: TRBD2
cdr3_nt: TGTGCCAGCAGCTCCGCGGGGGGCGGCGAGACCCAGTACTTC
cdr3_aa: CASSSAGGGETQYF

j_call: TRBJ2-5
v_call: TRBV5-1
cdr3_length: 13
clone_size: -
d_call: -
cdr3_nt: TGCGCCAGCAGCTCGGACAACCAAGAGACCCAGTACTTC
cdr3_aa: CASSSDNQETQYF

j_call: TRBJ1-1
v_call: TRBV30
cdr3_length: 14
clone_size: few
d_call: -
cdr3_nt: TGTGCCTGGAGTCCAAGGACACCCAACACTGAAGCTTTCTTT
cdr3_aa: CAWSPRTPNTEAFF

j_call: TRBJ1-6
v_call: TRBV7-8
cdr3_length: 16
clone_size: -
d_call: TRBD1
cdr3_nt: TGTGCCAGCAGCTTAGGGCGGACAGGGCTTAATTCACCCCTCCACTTT
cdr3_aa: CASSLGRTGLNSPLHF

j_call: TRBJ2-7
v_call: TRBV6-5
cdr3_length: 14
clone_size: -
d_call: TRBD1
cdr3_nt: TGTGCCAGCAGTAGGGGGACAGGGATCTACGAGCAGTACTTC
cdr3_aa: CASSRGTGIYEQYF

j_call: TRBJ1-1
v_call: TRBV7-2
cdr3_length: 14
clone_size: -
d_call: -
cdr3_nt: TGTGCCAGCAGCTCAGACGGGAGGGGCACTGAAGCTTTCTTT
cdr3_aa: CASSSDGRGTEAFF

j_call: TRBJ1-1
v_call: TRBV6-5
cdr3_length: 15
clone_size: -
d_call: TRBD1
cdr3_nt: TGTGCCAGCAGCTCGGGACAGGGGTTGACGACTGAAGCTTTCTTT
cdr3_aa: CASSSGQGLTTEAFF

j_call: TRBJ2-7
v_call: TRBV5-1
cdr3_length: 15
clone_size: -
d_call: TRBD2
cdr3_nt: TGCGCCAGCAGCTTGGAACCTAGCGGCCCCTACGAGCAGTACTTC
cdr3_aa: CASSLEPSGPYEQYF

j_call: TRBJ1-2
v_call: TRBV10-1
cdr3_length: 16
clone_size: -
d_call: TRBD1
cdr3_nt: TGCGCCAGCAGTGAAGATAACAGGGGGTTACCCTATGGCTACACCTTC
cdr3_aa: CASSEDNRGLPYGYTF

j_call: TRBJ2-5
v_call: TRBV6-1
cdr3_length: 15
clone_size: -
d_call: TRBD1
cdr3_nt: TGTGCCAGCAGTGAACGCCCGGGACAGGCGGAGACCCAGTACTTC
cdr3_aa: CASSERPGQAETQYF

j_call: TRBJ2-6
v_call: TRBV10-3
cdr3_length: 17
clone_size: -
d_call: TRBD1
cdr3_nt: TGTGCCATCAGTTGGGACAGGGGAAACTCTGGGGCCAACGTCCTGACTTTC
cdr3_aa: CAISWDRGNSGANVLTF

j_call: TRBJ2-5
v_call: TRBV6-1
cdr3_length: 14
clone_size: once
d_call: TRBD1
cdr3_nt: TGTGCCAGCAGTGGGAAGGGGGCACAAGAGACCCAGTACTTC
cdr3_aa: CASSGKGAQETQYF

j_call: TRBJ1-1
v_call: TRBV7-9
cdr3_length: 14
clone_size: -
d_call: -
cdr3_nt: TGTGCCAGCAGCTTAGAGGACTTGAACACTGAAGCTTTCTTT
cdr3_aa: CASSLEDLNTEAFF

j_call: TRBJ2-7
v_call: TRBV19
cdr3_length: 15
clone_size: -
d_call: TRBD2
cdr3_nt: TGTGCCAGTAGCTTCGGAGCCGGGGGGAGTAACGAGCAGTACTTC
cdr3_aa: CASSFGAGGSNEQYF

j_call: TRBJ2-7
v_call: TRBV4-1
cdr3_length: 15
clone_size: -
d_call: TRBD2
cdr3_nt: TGCGCCAGCAGCCCCCTGAGAACGGGGGGCTACGAGCAGTACTTC
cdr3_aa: CASSPLRTGGYEQYF

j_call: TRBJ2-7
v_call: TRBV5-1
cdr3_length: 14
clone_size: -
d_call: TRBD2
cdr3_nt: TGCGCCAGCAGCTTGGCTAGCGGGGCCTACGAGCAGTACTTC
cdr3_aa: CASSLASGAYEQYF

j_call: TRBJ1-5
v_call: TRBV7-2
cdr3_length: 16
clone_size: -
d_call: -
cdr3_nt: TGTGCCAGCAGCTTAGGGACACAGTATAGCAATCAGCCCCAGCATTTT
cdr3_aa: CASSLGTQYSNQPQHF

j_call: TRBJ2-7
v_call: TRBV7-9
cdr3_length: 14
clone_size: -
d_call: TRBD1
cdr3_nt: TGTGCCAGCAGCTTAGGGACAGGGGCCTACGAGCAGTACTTC
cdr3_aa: CASSLGTGAYEQYF

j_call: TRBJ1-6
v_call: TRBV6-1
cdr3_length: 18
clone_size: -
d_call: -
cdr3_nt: TGTGCCAGCAGTGCCATCAGGACAGCCAACTCCTATAATTCACCCCTCCACTTT
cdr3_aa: CASSAIRTANSYNSPLHF

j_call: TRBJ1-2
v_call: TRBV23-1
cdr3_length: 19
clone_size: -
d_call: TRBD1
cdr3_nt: TGCGCCAGCAGTCATCTACGGACAGGGATCTTACCTGGCGACTATGGCTACACCTTC
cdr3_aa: CASSHLRTGILPGDYGYTF

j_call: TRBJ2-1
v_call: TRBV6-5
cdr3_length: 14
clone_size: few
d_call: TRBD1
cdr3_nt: TGTGCCAGCAGACCCGGGACAGCCATCCATGAGCAGTTCTTC
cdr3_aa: CASRPGTAIHEQFF

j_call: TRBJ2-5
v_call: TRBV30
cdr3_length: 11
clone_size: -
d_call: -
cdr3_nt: TGTGCCTGGAGTAACTGGGAGACCCAGTACTTC
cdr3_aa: CAWSNWETQYF

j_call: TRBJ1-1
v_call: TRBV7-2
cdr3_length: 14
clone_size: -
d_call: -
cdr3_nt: TGTGCCAGCAGCTTTCAGGGGTTGAACACTGAAGCTTTCTTT
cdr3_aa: CASSFQGLNTEAFF